These 4 T cell receptor beta chains were sequenced from one sample in a study of human T cells and chemical hapten exposure. TCRdb fed the RACE reads into MiXCR, producing one record per CDR3 protein. This table holds 150,000 to 200,000 distinct CDR3 sequences, roughly 30% found once. Time point specified: pre-sensitization, week 0. Treatment meaning: therapeutic diphenylcyclopropenone sensitization with weekly scalp DPC. This material consisted of whole blood, taken in connection with sensitization to the hapten diphenylcyclopropenone (DPC). The receptors derive from a woman aged 25 to 39 with alopecia areata. Some clones in this sample may be carry-over from other donors' samples.

This clonotype was seen only a few times. The V gene is TRBV7-2, the J gene TRBJ1-6, with D unclear. This CDR3 spans 14 amino acids. The germline V gene encodes CDR1 SGHTA and CDR2 FQGNSA. The germline V and J ends were trimmed by 1 base and 6 bases, with 7 bases remaining between them. This CDR3 reads CASSLGAFNSPLHF. The CDR3 DNA sequence: TGTGCCAGCAGCTTAGGGGCCTTTAATTCACCCCTCCACTTT. The complete variable domain, with remaining parts taken from reference TRBV7-2 and TRBJ1-6, reads GAGVSQSPSNKVTEKGKDVELRCDPISGHTALYWYRQSLGQGLEFLIYFQGNSAPDKSGLPSDRFSAERTGGSVSTLTIQRTQQEDSAVYLCASSLGAFNSPLHFGNGTRLTVT.

The V gene is TRBV10-3, the J gene TRBJ2-3; D unresolved. This CDR3 is 11 amino acids long. Per germline, CDR1 ENHRY and CDR2 SYGVKD. V was cut by 8 bases and J by 6 bases, with 9 bases left in between. The CDR3 reads CAIQETDTQYF. The CDR3 coding sequence is TGTGCCATCCAAGAGACCGATACGCAGTATTTT.

The rearrangement joins TRBV9 to TRBJ1-1; no clear D gene. V was cut by 2 bases and J by 3 bases, with 8 bases left in between. Germline V gene data show CDR1 as SGDLS and CDR2 as YYNGEE. CDR3 length: 13 amino acids. For the CDR3, the DNA is TGTGCCAGCAGCGTTACATTGGACACTGAAGCTTTCTTT. Translated: CASSVTLDTEAFF.

There are many counts of this clonotype. This rearrangement joins TRBV29-1 to TRBJ1-1, with D possibly matching TRBD1 (5 bases). Germline CDR1 is SQVTM and CDR2 is ANQGSEA. V lost 4 bases to trimming and J lost 5 bases, with 14 bases between them. The CDR3 covers 13 residues. CDR3 loop: CSVALGGWTEAFF. CDR3 in DNA: TGCAGCGTTGCTCTGGGGGGATGGACTGAAGCTTTCTTT.